The rows below give T cell receptor beta chains drawn from one sample of a study of shared clonotypes between healthy human individuals. Data came from immunoSEQ multiplex PCR; TCRdb stores just in-frame clones and leaves some out. The sample yields millions of clones, 95% seen once. The sample consisted of naive CD4+ T cells sorted from blood. All receptors derive from a man between 18 and 35 years old in good health. The CDR3 runs from the conserved cysteine through the conserved F or W. Fields, in order: D gene, J gene, V gene, clone size, CDR3 DNA, CDR3 protein. A D gene is named only where the DNA matches it firmly. Size values are once, few and many counts, or a class for expanded clones, and some rows have none.

D gene: .
J gene: TRBJ2-7
V gene: TRBV25-1
clone size: .
CDR3 DNA: TGTGCCAGCAGTGAAATGGCCGGACGGGACTTTTGCTCCTACGAGCAGTACTTC
CDR3 protein: CASSEMAGRDFCSYEQYF

D gene: TRBD1
J gene: TRBJ2-2
V gene: TRBV25-1
clone size: .
CDR3 DNA: TGTGCCAGCCGAGGACAGGCGAACACCGGGGAGCTGTTTTTT
CDR3 protein: CASRGQANTGELFF

D gene: .
J gene: TRBJ2-7
V gene: TRBV28
clone size: .
CDR3 DNA: TGTGCCAGCAGTGGGGAAGGGCAAGATTACGAGCAGTACTTC
CDR3 protein: CASSGEGQDYEQYF

D gene: .
J gene: TRBJ1-5
V gene: TRBV30
clone size: few
CDR3 DNA: TGTGCCTGGGCCGGAGGTAGCAATCAGCCCCAGCATTTT
CDR3 protein: CAWAGGSNQPQHF

D gene: .
J gene: TRBJ1-2
V gene: TRBV12-5
clone size: .
CDR3 DNA: TGTGCTAGTGGTACCACAGGGTTTGGCTACACCTTC
CDR3 protein: CASGTTGFGYTF

D gene: .
J gene: TRBJ2-5
V gene: TRBV5-1
clone size: .
CDR3 DNA: TGCGCCAGCAGCCAAAGGGCAGAGACCCAGTACTTC
CDR3 protein: CASSQRAETQYF

D gene: TRBD2
J gene: TRBJ2-5
V gene: TRBV14
clone size: .
CDR3 DNA: TGTGCCAGCAGCCAATCGATTAACCTAGCGGGGGGCCTACGGGAGACCCAGTACTTC
CDR3 protein: CASSQSINLAGGLRETQYF

D gene: .
J gene: TRBJ1-2
V gene: TRBV28
clone size: .
CDR3 DNA: TGTGCCAGCAGAAAGGACAGACTAGGGCGCTATGGCTACACCTTC
CDR3 protein: CASRKDRLGRYGYTF

D gene: .
J gene: TRBJ2-3
V gene: TRBV7-9
clone size: .
CDR3 DNA: TGTGCCAGCAGCTTATCCGGAGCCACAGATACGCAGTATTTT
CDR3 protein: CASSLSGATDTQYF

D gene: .
J gene: TRBJ2-2
V gene: TRBV7-2
clone size: .
CDR3 DNA: TGTGCCAGCAGCTTAGTCGGGACGACGAACACCGGGGAGCTGTTTTTT
CDR3 protein: CASSLVGTTNTGELFF

D gene: .
J gene: TRBJ1-3
V gene: TRBV7-2
clone size: once
CDR3 DNA: TGTGCCAGCAGCTTAGCCTCTGGAAACACCATATATTTT
CDR3 protein: CASSLASGNTIYF

D gene: .
J gene: TRBJ1-2
V gene: TRBV20-1
clone size: .
CDR3 DNA: TGCAGTGCGGAAGGCTACACCTTC
CDR3 protein: CSAEGYTF

D gene: .
J gene: TRBJ1-5
V gene: TRBV7-2
clone size: .
CDR3 DNA: TGTGCCAGCAGCTCGACAGGTCTCTGGTTTAGCAATCAGCCCCAGCATTTT
CDR3 protein: CASSSTGLWFSNQPQHF

D gene: .
J gene: TRBJ2-1
V gene: TRBV29-1
clone size: .
CDR3 DNA: TGCAGCGTTGAGGGGGCCACAGGGCCCTCCTACAATGAGCAGTTCTTC
CDR3 protein: CSVEGATGPSYNEQFF

D gene: TRBD1
J gene: TRBJ2-3
V gene: TRBV6-1
clone size: .
CDR3 DNA: TGTGCCAGCAGCCAAACAGGGGGCACGTTGGAGTATTTT
CDR3 protein: CASSQTGGTLEYF

D gene: .
J gene: TRBJ1-3
V gene: TRBV30
clone size: .
CDR3 DNA: TGTGCCTGGGGGGGACTAGGAAACACCATATATTTT
CDR3 protein: CAWGGLGNTIYF

D gene: TRBD1
J gene: TRBJ1-2
V gene: TRBV27
clone size: .
CDR3 DNA: TGTGCCAGCAGGTTCCGAGGGGGCGTAGGCTATGGCTACACCTTC
CDR3 protein: CASRFRGGVGYGYTF

D gene: .
J gene: TRBJ1-1
V gene: TRBV6-1
clone size: .
CDR3 DNA: TGTGCCAGCAGTGAAGCGGGAGGACGGACGAACACTGAAGCTTTCTTT
CDR3 protein: CASSEAGGRTNTEAFF

D gene: TRBD2
J gene: TRBJ2-1
V gene: TRBV20-1
clone size: .
CDR3 DNA: TGCGGGATAGCGGGAGAGAATGAGCAGTTCTTC
CDR3 protein: CGIAGENEQFF

D gene: TRBD1
J gene: TRBJ2-7
V gene: TRBV6-1
clone size: once
CDR3 DNA: TGTGCCAGCAGTGAAGTGACAGGGATCTCCTACGAGCAGTACTTC
CDR3 protein: CASSEVTGISYEQYF

D gene: .
J gene: TRBJ1-6
V gene: TRBV2
clone size: .
CDR3 DNA: TGTGCCAGCCGCGGGGTATTCGGTTCACCCCTCCACTTT
CDR3 protein: CASRGVFGSPLHF

D gene: TRBD1
J gene: TRBJ1-2
V gene: TRBV15
clone size: .
CDR3 DNA: TGTGCCACCAGCGGAGAGACAGGGGGCGCTGGCTATGGCTACACCTTC
CDR3 protein: CATSGETGGAGYGYTF

D gene: .
J gene: TRBJ2-2
V gene: TRBV9
clone size: once
CDR3 DNA: TGTGCCAGCAGCGTAGGGGGCAGGGCAGTCTACACCGGGGAGCTGTTTTTT
CDR3 protein: CASSVGGRAVYTGELFF

D gene: TRBD2
J gene: TRBJ2-7
V gene: TRBV18
clone size: .
CDR3 DNA: TGTGCCAGCTCTACTAGCGGGGGGGCCTACGAGCAGTACTTC
CDR3 protein: CASSTSGGAYEQYF

D gene: .
J gene: TRBJ2-3
V gene: TRBV5-4
clone size: .
CDR3 DNA: TGTGCCAGCAGCTTGGGGACAGCCAGCACAGATACGCAGTATTTT
CDR3 protein: CASSLGTASTDTQYF

D gene: .
J gene: TRBJ1-4
V gene: TRBV27
clone size: once
CDR3 DNA: TGTGCCAGCAGTTTATCCCGAGGAATAACTAATGAAAAACTGTTTTTT
CDR3 protein: CASSLSRGITNEKLFF

D gene: .
J gene: TRBJ1-1
V gene: TRBV29-1
clone size: .
CDR3 DNA: TGCAGCGTCGAGCGACCCCCCCGGAGTAACACTGAAGCTTTCTTT
CDR3 protein: CSVERPPRSNTEAFF

D gene: TRBD1
J gene: TRBJ1-6
V gene: TRBV9
clone size: .
CDR3 DNA: TGTGCCAGCAGCGACACAGGGGGGAATAATTCACCCCTCCACTTT
CDR3 protein: CASSDTGGNNSPLHF

D gene: .
J gene: TRBJ2-2
V gene: TRBV25-1
clone size: .
CDR3 DNA: TGTGCCAGCAGGATTAACACCGGGGAGCTGTTTTTT
CDR3 protein: CASRINTGELFF

D gene: .
J gene: TRBJ2-7
V gene: TRBV5-1
clone size: .
CDR3 DNA: TGCGCCAGCAGCACGGGTCCGACAACCTACGAGCAGTACTTC
CDR3 protein: CASSTGPTTYEQYF

D gene: .
J gene: TRBJ1-1
V gene: TRBV28
clone size: few
CDR3 DNA: TGTGCCAGCAGCAGGATCATGAACACTGAAGCTTTCTTT
CDR3 protein: CASSRIMNTEAFF

D gene: TRBD2
J gene: TRBJ2-7
V gene: TRBV15
clone size: .
CDR3 DNA: TGTGCCACCAGCAGAGAGCGGGGGAGCTCCTACGAGCAGTACTTC
CDR3 protein: CATSRERGSSYEQYF

D gene: .
J gene: TRBJ1-1
V gene: TRBV9
clone size: .
CDR3 DNA: TGTGCCAGCAGCACCGTGGCAGACCGGGGTGAAGCTTTCTTT
CDR3 protein: CASSTVADRGEAFF

D gene: TRBD1
J gene: TRBJ1-1
V gene: TRBV7-3
clone size: .
CDR3 DNA: TGTGCCAGCAGCCCCGGCAGGGGGCAACCTGAAGCTTTCTTT
CDR3 protein: CASSPGRGQPEAFF

D gene: TRBD1
J gene: TRBJ1-1
V gene: TRBV10-3
clone size: .
CDR3 DNA: TGTGCCATCAGTGAGCGGACAGGGTTTTTCTCCCGTGAGAGTGAAGCTTTCTTT
CDR3 protein: CAISERTGFFSRESEAFF

D gene: .
J gene: TRBJ1-5
V gene: TRBV28
clone size: .
CDR3 DNA: TGTGCCAGCAGTTTACTCGAGGGAACGGGGAATCAGCCCCAGCATTTT
CDR3 protein: CASSLLEGTGNQPQHF

D gene: TRBD1
J gene: TRBJ1-3
V gene: TRBV5-1
clone size: .
CDR3 DNA: TGCGCCAGCAGCTTGGAACTGACAGGGTCTGGAAACACCATATATTTT
CDR3 protein: CASSLELTGSGNTIYF

D gene: .
J gene: TRBJ2-7
V gene: TRBV7-8
clone size: .
CDR3 DNA: TGTGCCAGCAGCCCCAGGGACGGTTATGGGCAGTACTTC
CDR3 protein: CASSPRDGYGQYF

D gene: .
J gene: TRBJ2-7
V gene: TRBV6-5
clone size: .
CDR3 DNA: TGTGCCAGCATGGGCAGGGGCTACGAGCAGTACTTC
CDR3 protein: CASMGRGYEQYF

D gene: TRBD1
J gene: TRBJ2-7
V gene: TRBV27
clone size: .
CDR3 DNA: TGTGCCAGCAGCCGTGACAGGGGAAGGAACTACGAGCAGTACTTC
CDR3 protein: CASSRDRGRNYEQYF

D gene: TRBD2
J gene: TRBJ2-1
V gene: TRBV5-1
clone size: once
CDR3 DNA: TGCGCCAGCAGCTTTAGCGGGGGGGCCTACAATGAGCAGTTCTTC
CDR3 protein: CASSFSGGAYNEQFF

D gene: TRBD1
J gene: TRBJ2-2
V gene: TRBV28
clone size: .
CDR3 DNA: TGTGCCAGCAGACTGGACAGGCGTACCGGGGAGCTGTTTTTT
CDR3 protein: CASRLDRRTGELFF

D gene: .
J gene: TRBJ1-2
V gene: TRBV5-6
clone size: .
CDR3 DNA: TGTGCCAGCAGCACGGTAGGCCTCGGCTACACCTTC
CDR3 protein: CASSTVGLGYTF

D gene: TRBD1
J gene: TRBJ1-6
V gene: TRBV4-2
clone size: .
CDR3 DNA: TGTGCCAGCAGCCAAGATGAAGGGACAGCCAATAATTCACCCCTCCACTTT
CDR3 protein: CASSQDEGTANNSPLHF

D gene: TRBD2
J gene: TRBJ2-7
V gene: TRBV18
clone size: .
CDR3 DNA: TGTGCCAGCTCACAGACCACTAGCGGGACCACCTACGAGCAGTACTTC
CDR3 protein: CASSQTTSGTTYEQYF

D gene: TRBD1
J gene: TRBJ1-2
V gene: TRBV28
clone size: .
CDR3 DNA: TGTGCCAGCAGTGACGGGACAGGGCTTAATGGCTACACCTTC
CDR3 protein: CASSDGTGLNGYTF

D gene: .
J gene: TRBJ1-3
V gene: TRBV25-1
clone size: .
CDR3 DNA: TGTGCCAGCAGTCGGGGGGACGGAAACACCATATATTTT
CDR3 protein: CASSRGDGNTIYF

D gene: .
J gene: TRBJ1-4
V gene: TRBV6-1
clone size: .
CDR3 DNA: TGTGCCAGCAGTGAACTCCTGGCGCAGGCTCTGGTTGAAAAACTGTTTTTT
CDR3 protein: CASSELLAQALVEKLFF

D gene: .
J gene: TRBJ1-1
V gene: TRBV6-4
clone size: .
CDR3 DNA: TGTGCCAGCAGTGACGGCGCGCAGACTGAAGCTTTCTTT
CDR3 protein: CASSDGAQTEAFF

D gene: .
J gene: TRBJ1-2
V gene: TRBV2
clone size: .
CDR3 DNA: TGTGCCAGCAGCCTCGTAGGGCGCGGCTACACCTTC
CDR3 protein: CASSLVGRGYTF

D gene: TRBD1
J gene: TRBJ1-2
V gene: TRBV5-1
clone size: .
CDR3 DNA: TGCGCCAGCAGCTTGTCGTGGCAGGGGGAATTCGCTAACTATGGCTACACCTTC
CDR3 protein: CASSLSWQGEFANYGYTF

D gene: TRBD2
J gene: TRBJ2-2
V gene: TRBV7-8
clone size: .
CDR3 DNA: TGTGCCAGCAGCACCTACAAGCGGGAGGGCCTCGCCGGGGAGCTGTTTTTT
CDR3 protein: CASSTYKREGLAGELFF

D gene: .
J gene: TRBJ2-2
V gene: TRBV27
clone size: .
CDR3 DNA: TGTGCCAGCAGTTTACGACCCCAGACCACCGGGGAGCTGTTTTTT
CDR3 protein: CASSLRPQTTGELFF

D gene: .
J gene: TRBJ1-6
V gene: TRBV4-3
clone size: .
CDR3 DNA: TGCGCCAGCAGCCAAGCCTCTCCCGGATCACCCCTCCACTTT
CDR3 protein: CASSQASPGSPLHF

D gene: .
J gene: TRBJ1-2
V gene: TRBV19
clone size: .
CDR3 DNA: TGTGCCAGTACCACCCCGGGGGTTGGTTATGGCTACACCTTC
CDR3 protein: CASTTPGVGYGYTF